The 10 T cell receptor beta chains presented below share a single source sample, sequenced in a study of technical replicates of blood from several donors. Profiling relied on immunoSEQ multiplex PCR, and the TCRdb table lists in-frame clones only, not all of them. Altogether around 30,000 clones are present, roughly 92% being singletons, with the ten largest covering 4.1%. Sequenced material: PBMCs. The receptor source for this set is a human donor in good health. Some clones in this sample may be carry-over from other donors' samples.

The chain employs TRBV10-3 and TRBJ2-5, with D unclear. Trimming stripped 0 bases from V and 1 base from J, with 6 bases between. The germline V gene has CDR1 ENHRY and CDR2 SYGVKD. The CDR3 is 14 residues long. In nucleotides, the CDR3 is TGTGCCATCAGTGAGTCAGGCGGCCAAGAGACCCAGTACTTC. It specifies CAISESGGQETQYF.

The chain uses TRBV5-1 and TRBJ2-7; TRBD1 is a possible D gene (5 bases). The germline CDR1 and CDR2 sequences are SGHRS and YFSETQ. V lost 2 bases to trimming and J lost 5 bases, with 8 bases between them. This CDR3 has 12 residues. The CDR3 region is CASSFDSNEQYF. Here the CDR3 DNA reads TGCGCCAGCAGCTTCGACAGCAACGAGCAGTACTTC.

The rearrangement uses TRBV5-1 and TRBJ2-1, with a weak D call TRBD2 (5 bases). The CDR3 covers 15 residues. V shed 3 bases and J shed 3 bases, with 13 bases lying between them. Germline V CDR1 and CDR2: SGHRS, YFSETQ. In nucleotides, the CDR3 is TGCGCCAGCAGCTCCGGGGAGCGGAACTACAATGAGCAGTTCTTC. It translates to CASSSGERNYNEQFF. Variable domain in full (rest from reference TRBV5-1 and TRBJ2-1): KAGVTQTPRYLIKTRGQQVTLSCSPISGHRSVSWYQQTPGQGLQFLFEYFSETQRNKGNFPGRFSGRQFSNSRSEMNVSTLELGDSALYLCASSSGERNYNEQFFGPGTRLTVL.

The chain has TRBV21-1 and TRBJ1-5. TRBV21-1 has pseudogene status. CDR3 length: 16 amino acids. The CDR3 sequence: CASSKAGSRRNQPQHF. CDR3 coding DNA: TGTGCCAGCAGCAAAGCCGGGAGTAGACGCAATCAGCCCCAGCATTTT.

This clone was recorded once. CDR3 bases: TGCGCCAGCAGCCAAGAGGCCGGGTACGAGCAGTACTTC. Translation gives CASSQEAGYEQYF. The chain joins TRBV4-1 to TRBJ2-7, with no clear D. Germline V CDR1 and CDR2: MGHRA, YSYEKL. CDR3 length equals 13 residues. V was cut by 0 bases and J by 4 bases, with 7 bases left in between.

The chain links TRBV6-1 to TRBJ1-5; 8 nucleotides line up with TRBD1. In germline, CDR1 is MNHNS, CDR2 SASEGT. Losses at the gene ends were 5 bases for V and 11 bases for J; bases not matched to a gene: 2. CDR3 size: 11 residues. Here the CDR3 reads CASSQGASQHF. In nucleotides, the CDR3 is TGTGCCAGCAGTCAGGGGGCGTCCCAGCATTTT.

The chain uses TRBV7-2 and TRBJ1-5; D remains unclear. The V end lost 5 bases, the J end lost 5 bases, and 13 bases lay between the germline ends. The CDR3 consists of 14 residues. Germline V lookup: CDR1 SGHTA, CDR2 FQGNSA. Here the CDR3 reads CASSVDGADQPQHF. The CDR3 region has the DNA TGTGCCAGCAGCGTTGATGGTGCGGATCAGCCCCAGCATTTT.

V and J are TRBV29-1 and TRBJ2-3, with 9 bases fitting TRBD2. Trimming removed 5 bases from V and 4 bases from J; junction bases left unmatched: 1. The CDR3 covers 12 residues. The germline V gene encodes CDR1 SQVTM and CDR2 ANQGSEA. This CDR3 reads CSVRTSADTQYF. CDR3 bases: TGCAGCGTTCGGACTAGCGCAGATACGCAGTATTTT.

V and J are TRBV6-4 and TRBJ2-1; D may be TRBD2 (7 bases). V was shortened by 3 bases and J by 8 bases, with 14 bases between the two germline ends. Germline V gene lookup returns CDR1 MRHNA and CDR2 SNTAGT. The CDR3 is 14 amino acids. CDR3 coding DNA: TGTGCCAGCAGTGAAGGGGGGGGCCAAGATGAGCAGTTCTTC. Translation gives CASSEGGGQDEQFF.

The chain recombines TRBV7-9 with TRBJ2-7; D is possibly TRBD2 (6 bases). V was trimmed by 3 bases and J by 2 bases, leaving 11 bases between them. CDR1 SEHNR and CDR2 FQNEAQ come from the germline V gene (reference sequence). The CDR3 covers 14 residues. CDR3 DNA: TGTGCCAGCAGCTTTGGTAGCGGCACCTACGAGCAGTACTTC. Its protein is CASSFGSGTYEQYF.